This is a list of T cell receptor beta chains from one sample in a study of PD-1 blockade in classical Hodgkin lymphoma. Repertoires were generated with immunoSEQ multiplex PCR, while TCRdb's copy carries only in-frame clones and drops some. The table shows some 13,000 clones, with approximately 79% occurring only once. Sample: peripheral blood mononuclear cells (PBMCs), taken at baseline. The receptors were gathered from a human donor with classical Hodgkin lymphoma. Each CDR3 is given with its conserved first and last residue. A D gene is named only where the DNA matches it firmly. Size values are once, few and many counts, or a class for expanded clones, and some rows have none.

J: TRBJ2-1
size: NA
V: TRBV19
D: NA
DNA: TGTGCCAGTAGTATAAATACTTTAGGCAGCAATGAGCAGTTCTTC
CDR3: CASSINTLGSNEQFF

J: TRBJ2-5
size: NA
V: TRBV7-8
D: TRBD2
DNA: TGTGCCAGCAGCCTGAGACTAGCGAATCAAGAGACCCAGTACTTC
CDR3: CASSLRLANQETQYF

J: TRBJ2-7
size: medium-sized
V: TRBV27
D: NA
DNA: TGTGCCAGCAGCCGATTGAACAGGGATGGTTTCGAGCAGTACTTC
CDR3: CASSRLNRDGFEQYF

J: TRBJ1-5
size: NA
V: TRBV6-1
D: NA
DNA: TGTGCCAGCAGTGAAAGTCAGAATCAGCCCCAGCATTTT
CDR3: CASSESQNQPQHF

J: TRBJ1-3
size: NA
V: TRBV2
D: NA
DNA: TGTGCCAGCAGTACGGCCTCACTCGGAAACACCATATATTTT
CDR3: CASSTASLGNTIYF

J: TRBJ2-7
size: NA
V: TRBV5-5
D: NA
DNA: TGTGCCAGCAGCCAAAGGGACCTCTCCTACGAGCAGTACTTC
CDR3: CASSQRDLSYEQYF

J: TRBJ2-7
size: few
V: TRBV14
D: NA
DNA: TGTGCCAGCAGCCAAGGGGGGAACGAGCAGTACTTC
CDR3: CASSQGGNEQYF

J: TRBJ1-5
size: NA
V: TRBV19
D: NA
DNA: TGTGCCAGTAGCTACTCATGGAATCAGCCCCAGCATTTT
CDR3: CASSYSWNQPQHF

J: TRBJ2-7
size: NA
V: TRBV4-1
D: TRBD1
DNA: TGCGCCAGCAGCCAGGGCCTGGGACAGACTTCCTACGAGCAGTACTTC
CDR3: CASSQGLGQTSYEQYF

J: TRBJ1-2
size: NA
V: TRBV27
D: NA
DNA: TGTGCCAGCAGTTCCTCCCTTACCTCTAACTATGGCTACACCTTC
CDR3: CASSSSLTSNYGYTF

J: TRBJ1-2
size: NA
V: TRBV21-1
D: NA
DNA: TGTGCCAGCAGCACCAACAGGGTGAGAGATGGCTACACCTTC
CDR3: CASSTNRVRDGYTF

J: TRBJ2-5
size: NA
V: TRBV28
D: NA
DNA: TGTGCCAGCAGCTTTACGGGGGTAGAGACCCAGTACTTC
CDR3: CASSFTGVETQYF

J: TRBJ1-2
size: NA
V: TRBV6-1
D: NA
DNA: TGTGCCAGCAGTGGCAAGAGCTATGGCTACACCTTC
CDR3: CASSGKSYGYTF

J: TRBJ2-7
size: once
V: TRBV27
D: TRBD1
DNA: TGTGCCAGCAGGCTTACAGGGGGCGATCCCTACGAGCAGTACTTC
CDR3: CASRLTGGDPYEQYF

J: TRBJ2-7
size: few
V: TRBV28
D: TRBD1
DNA: TGTGCCAGCACGGCCGATTTCGGACAGGGCTCGATCTCCTACGAGCAGTACTTC
CDR3: CASTADFGQGSISYEQYF

J: TRBJ2-5
size: few
V: TRBV28
D: TRBD1
DNA: TGTGCCAGCAGTTTATCTACAGGGGGCCCAGAGACCCAGTACTTC
CDR3: CASSLSTGGPETQYF

J: TRBJ2-1
size: NA
V: TRBV5-1
D: TRBD2
DNA: TGCGCCAGCAGCTCATTAGCGGGAGGCAATGAGCAGTTCTTC
CDR3: CASSSLAGGNEQFF

J: TRBJ1-5
size: NA
V: TRBV28
D: NA
DNA: TGTGCCAGCAGCCTTATACCACAGGGTCAGCCCCAGCATTTT
CDR3: CASSLIPQGQPQHF

J: TRBJ1-3
size: NA
V: TRBV15
D: NA
DNA: TGTGCCACCAGCAGAGATCAGGCAGCCTCTGGAAACACCATATATTTT
CDR3: CATSRDQAASGNTIYF